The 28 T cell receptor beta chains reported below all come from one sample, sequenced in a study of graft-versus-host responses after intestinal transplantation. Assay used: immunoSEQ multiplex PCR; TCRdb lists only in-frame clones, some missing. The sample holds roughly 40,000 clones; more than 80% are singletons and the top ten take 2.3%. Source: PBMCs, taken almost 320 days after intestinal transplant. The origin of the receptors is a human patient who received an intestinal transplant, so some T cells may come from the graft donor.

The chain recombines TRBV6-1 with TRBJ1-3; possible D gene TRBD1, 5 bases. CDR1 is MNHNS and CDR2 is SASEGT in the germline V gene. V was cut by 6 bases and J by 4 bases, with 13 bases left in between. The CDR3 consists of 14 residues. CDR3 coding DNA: TGTGCCAGCAGCCTTGGACATCTGGGAAACACCATATATTTT. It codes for CASSLGHLGNTIYF.

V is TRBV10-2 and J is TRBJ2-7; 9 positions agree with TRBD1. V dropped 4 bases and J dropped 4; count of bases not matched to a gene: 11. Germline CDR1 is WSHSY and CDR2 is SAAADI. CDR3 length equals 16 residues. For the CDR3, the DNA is TGCGCCAGCAGTGCTTACAGGGGGCTATCTCTTTACGAGCAGTACTTC. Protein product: CASSAYRGLSLYEQYF.

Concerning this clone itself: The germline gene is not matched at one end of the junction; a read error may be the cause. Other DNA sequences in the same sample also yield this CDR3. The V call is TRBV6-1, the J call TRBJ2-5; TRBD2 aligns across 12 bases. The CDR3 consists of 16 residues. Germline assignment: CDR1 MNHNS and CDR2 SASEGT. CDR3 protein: CASSELAGGHQETQYF. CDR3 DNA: TGTGCCAGCAGTGAACTAGCGGGAGGGCACCAGGAGACCCAGTACTTC.

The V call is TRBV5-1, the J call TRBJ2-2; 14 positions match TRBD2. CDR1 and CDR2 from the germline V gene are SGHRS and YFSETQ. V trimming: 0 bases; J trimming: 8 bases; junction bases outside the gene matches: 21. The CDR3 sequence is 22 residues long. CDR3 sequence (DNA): TGCGCCAGCAGCTTGGGACCGGGACAAACGGGACTAGCGGGAGTGCGCGGTGGGGAGCTGTTTTTT. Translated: CASSLGPGQTGLAGVRGGELFF. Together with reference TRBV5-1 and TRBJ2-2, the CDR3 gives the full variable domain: KAGVTQTPRYLIKTRGQQVTLSCSPISGHRSVSWYQQTPGQGLQFLFEYFSETQRNKGNFPGRFSGRQFSNSRSEMNVSTLELGDSALYLCASSLGPGQTGLAGVRGGELFFGEGSRLTVL.

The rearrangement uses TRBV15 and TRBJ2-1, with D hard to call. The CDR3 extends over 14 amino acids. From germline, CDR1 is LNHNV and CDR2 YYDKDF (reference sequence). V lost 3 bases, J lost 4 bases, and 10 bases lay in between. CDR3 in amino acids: CATSSRSLYNEQFF. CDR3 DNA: TGTGCCACCAGCAGTAGAAGTCTTTACAATGAGCAGTTCTTC.

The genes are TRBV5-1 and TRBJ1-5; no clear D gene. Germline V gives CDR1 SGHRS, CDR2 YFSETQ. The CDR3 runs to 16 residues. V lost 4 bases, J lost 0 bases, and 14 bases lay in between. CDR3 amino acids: CASSPGRIYSNQPQHF. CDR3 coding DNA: TGCGCCAGCAGCCCCGGACGGATATATAGCAATCAGCCCCAGCATTTT.

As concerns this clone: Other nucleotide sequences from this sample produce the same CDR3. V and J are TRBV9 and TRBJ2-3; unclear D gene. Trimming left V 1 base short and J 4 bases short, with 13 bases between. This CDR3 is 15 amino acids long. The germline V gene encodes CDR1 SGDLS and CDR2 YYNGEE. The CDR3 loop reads CASSVRVASADTQYF. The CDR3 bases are TGTGCCAGCAGCGTAAGGGTAGCCTCCGCAGATACGCAGTATTTT. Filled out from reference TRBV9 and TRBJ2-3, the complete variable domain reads DSGVTQTPKHLITATGQRVTLRCSPRSGDLSVYWYQQSLDQGLQFLIQYYNGEERAKGNILERFSAQQFPDLHSELNLSSLELGDSALYFCASSVRVASADTQYFGPGTRLTVL.

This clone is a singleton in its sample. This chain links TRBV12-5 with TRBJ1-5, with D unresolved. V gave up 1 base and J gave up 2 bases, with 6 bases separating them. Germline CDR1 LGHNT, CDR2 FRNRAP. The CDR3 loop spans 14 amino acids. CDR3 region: CASGLGHGNQPQHF. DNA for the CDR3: TGTGCTAGTGGTTTGGGACATGGCAATCAGCCCCAGCATTTT.

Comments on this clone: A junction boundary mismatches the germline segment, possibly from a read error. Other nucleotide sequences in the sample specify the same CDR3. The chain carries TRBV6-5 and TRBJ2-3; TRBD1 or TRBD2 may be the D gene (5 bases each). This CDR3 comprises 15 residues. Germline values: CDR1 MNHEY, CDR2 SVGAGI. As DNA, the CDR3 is TGCGCCAGCAGCCCCGGGACGTCTAGCACAGATACGCAGTATTTT. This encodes CASSPGTSSTDTQYF.

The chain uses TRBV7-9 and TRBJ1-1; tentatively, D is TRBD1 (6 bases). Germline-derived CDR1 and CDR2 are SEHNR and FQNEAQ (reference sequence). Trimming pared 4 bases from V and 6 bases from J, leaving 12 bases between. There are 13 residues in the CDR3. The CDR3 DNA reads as TGTGCCAGCAGCTCAGCGAACAGGGCTGAAGCTTTCTTT. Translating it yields CASSSANRAEAFF.

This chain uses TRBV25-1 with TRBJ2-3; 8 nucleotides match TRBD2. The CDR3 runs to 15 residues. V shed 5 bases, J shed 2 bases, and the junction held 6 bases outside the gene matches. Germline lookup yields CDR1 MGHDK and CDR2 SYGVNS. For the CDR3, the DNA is TGTGCCAGCAGTCCAAGCGGGGGATTCACAGATACGCAGTATTTT. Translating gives CASSPSGGFTDTQYF.

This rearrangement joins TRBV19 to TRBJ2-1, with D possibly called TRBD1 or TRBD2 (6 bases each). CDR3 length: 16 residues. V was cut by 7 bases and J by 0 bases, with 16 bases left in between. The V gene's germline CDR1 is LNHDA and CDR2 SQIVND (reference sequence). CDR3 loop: CASTPPGAGSYNEQFF. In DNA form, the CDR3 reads TGTGCCAGTACCCCTCCGGGGGCGGGCTCCTACAATGAGCAGTTCTTC.

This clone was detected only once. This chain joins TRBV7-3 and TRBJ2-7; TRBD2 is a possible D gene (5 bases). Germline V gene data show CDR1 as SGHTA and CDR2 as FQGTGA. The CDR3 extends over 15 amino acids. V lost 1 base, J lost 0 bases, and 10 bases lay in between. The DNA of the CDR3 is TGTGCCAGCAGCTTAAAGAGGGAAACCTCCTACGAGCAGTACTTC. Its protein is CASSLKRETSYEQYF.

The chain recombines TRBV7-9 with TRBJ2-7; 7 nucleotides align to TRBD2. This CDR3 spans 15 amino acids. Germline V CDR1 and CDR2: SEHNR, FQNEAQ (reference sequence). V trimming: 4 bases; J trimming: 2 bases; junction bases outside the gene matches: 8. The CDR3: CASSSPQGGTYEQYF. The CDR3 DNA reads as TGTGCCAGCAGCTCCCCCCAGGGAGGGACCTACGAGCAGTACTTC.

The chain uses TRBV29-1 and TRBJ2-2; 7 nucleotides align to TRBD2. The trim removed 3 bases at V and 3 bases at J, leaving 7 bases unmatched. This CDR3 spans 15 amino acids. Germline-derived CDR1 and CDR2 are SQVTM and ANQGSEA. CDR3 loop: CSVEESGRDTGELFF. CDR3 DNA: TGCAGCGTTGAGGAATCGGGGAGGGACACCGGGGAGCTGTTTTTT.

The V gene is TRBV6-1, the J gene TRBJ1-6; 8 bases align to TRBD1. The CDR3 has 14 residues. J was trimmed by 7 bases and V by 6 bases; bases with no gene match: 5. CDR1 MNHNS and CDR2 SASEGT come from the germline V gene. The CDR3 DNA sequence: TGTGCCAGCAGAAAGGGACAGGAAAATTCACCCCTCCACTTT. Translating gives CASRKGQENSPLHF.

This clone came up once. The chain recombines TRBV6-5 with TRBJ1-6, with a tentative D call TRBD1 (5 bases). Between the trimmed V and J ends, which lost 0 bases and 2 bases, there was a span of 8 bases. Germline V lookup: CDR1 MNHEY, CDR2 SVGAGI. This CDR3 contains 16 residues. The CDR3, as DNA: TGTGCCAGCAGTTACTCCGGGGGACCCTATAATTCACCCCTCCACTTT. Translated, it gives CASSYSGGPYNSPLHF.

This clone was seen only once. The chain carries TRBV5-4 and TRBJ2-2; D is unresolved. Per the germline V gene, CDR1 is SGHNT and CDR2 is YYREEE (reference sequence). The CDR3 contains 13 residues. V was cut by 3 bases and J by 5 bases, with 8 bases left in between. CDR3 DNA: TGTGCCAGCAGCTCGGACCCAACCGGGGAGCTGTTTTTT. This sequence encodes CASSSDPTGELFF.

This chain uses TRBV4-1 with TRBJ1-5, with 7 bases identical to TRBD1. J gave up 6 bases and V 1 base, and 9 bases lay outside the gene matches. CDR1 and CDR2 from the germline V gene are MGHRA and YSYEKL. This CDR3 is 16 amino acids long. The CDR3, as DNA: TGCGCCAGCAGCCAAGTCCCGACAGGGATGAGTCAGCCCCAGCATTTT. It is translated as CASSQVPTGMSQPQHF.

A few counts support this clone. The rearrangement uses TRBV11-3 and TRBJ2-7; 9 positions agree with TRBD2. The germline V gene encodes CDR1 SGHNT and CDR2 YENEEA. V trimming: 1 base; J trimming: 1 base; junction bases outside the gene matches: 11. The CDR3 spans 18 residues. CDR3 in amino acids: CASSLVGGGLAQSYEQYF. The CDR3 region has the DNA TGTGCCAGCAGCTTAGTGGGCGGAGGACTAGCGCAATCCTACGAGCAGTACTTC.

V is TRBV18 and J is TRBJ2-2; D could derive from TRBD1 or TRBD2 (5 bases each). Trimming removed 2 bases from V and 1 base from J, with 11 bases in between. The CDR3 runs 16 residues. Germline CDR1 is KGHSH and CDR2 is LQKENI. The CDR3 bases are TGTGCCAGCTCACCAAGGGACGAGGGGAACACCGGGGAGCTGTTTTTT. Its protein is CASSPRDEGNTGELFF.

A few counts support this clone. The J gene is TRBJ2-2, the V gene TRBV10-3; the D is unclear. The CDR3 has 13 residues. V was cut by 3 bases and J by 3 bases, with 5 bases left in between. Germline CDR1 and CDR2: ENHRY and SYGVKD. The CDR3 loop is CAISEKDTGELFF. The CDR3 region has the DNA TGTGCCATCAGTGAAAAGGACACCGGGGAGCTGTTTTTT.

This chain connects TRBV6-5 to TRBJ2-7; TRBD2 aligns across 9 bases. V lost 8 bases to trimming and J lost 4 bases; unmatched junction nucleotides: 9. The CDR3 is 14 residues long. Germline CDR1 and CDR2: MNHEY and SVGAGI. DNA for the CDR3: TGTGCCAGCCGTCCCTTTAGCGGGAGATACGAGCAGTACTTC. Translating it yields CASRPFSGRYEQYF.

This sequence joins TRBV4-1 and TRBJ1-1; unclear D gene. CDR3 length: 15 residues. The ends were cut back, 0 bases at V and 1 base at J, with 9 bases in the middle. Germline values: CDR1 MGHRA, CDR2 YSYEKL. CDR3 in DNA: TGCGCCAGCAGCCAAGATAGTATGGGGAACACTGAAGCTTTCTTT. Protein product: CASSQDSMGNTEAFF.

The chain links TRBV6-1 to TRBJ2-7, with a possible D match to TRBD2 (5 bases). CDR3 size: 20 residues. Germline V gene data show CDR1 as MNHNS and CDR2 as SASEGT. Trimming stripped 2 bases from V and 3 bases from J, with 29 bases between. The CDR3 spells CASSETGLNTDWDGGYEQYF. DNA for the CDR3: TGTGCCAGCAGTGAAACGGGCCTAAACACCGATTGGGATGGAGGCTACGAGCAGTACTTC.

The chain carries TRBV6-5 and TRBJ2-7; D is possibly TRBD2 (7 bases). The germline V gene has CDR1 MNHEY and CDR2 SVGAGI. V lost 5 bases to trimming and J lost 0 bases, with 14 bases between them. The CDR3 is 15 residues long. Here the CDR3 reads CASSVAGDTSYEQYF. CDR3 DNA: TGTGCCAGCAGTGTTGCGGGGGACACCTCCTACGAGCAGTACTTC.

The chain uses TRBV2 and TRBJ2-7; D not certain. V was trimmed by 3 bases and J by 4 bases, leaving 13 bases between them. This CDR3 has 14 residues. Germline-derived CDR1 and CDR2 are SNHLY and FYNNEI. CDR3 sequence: CASSDSPRRYEQYF. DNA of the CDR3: TGTGCCAGCAGTGACAGCCCCAGAAGGTACGAGCAGTACTTC.

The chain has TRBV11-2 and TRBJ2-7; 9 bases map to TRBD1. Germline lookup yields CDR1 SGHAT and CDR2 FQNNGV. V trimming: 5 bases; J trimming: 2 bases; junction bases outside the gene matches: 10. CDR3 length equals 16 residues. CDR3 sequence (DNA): TGTGCCAGCAGCCTTTGGGCGCGGGACAGGGCCTACGAGCAGTACTTC. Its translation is CASSLWARDRAYEQYF.